Presented here are 28 T cell receptor beta chains from one specimen sequenced in a study of beta chain features in type 1 diabetes. What was sequenced were expressed TCRB transcripts, since all of the isolated RNA had been reverse transcribed. Profiled with immunoSEQ multiplex PCR; TCRdb holds only in-frame clones, not every one. Counted here are more than 250,000 clones, approximately 16% occurring once; the ten biggest clones make up less than 0.02%. No cognate antigen is known for these TCRs. Broader study findings: The study found moderately but significantly shorter TCRB CDR3s in all four CD4+ subsets of Type 1 diabetes patients.

The sequencing input was naive CD4+ T cells from blood. These receptors came from a man aged 18 to 35 with type 1 diabetes.

CDR3 bases: TGTGCCAGCAGCCATCCCCGGACAGGAGAGCAGTTCTTC. Residues: CASSHPRTGEQFF. V and J are TRBV4-2 and TRBJ2-1, with 7 bases aligning to TRBD1. Germline CDR1 reads LGHNA; CDR2 reads YNFKEQ. This CDR3 has 13 amino acids. The V segment lost 3 bases and the J segment 10 bases; nucleotides outside the gene matches: 6.

This clone was counted a few times. The chain employs TRBV5-1 and TRBJ2-7, with 7 bases aligning to TRBD1. Germline V gene data show CDR1 as SGHRS and CDR2 as YFSETQ. This CDR3 is 15 amino acids long. The V and J ends lost 4 bases and 5 bases, in that order; junction bases with no gene match: 12. The CDR3 region is CASSLRQGNIDEQYF. In DNA form, the CDR3 reads TGCGCCAGCAGCCTTAGACAGGGAAATATCGACGAGCAGTACTTC. The entire variable domain, with the rest obtained from reference TRBV5-1 and TRBJ2-7, is as follows: KAGVTQTPRYLIKTRGQQVTLSCSPISGHRSVSWYQQTPGQGLQFLFEYFSETQRNKGNFPGRFSGRQFSNSRSEMNVSTLELGDSALYLCASSLRQGNIDEQYFGPGTRLTVT.

V usage is TRBV4-1 and J usage is TRBJ2-7, with TRBD2 identical over 15 bases. There are 15 residues in the CDR3. J gave up 7 bases and V 4 bases, and 5 bases lay outside the gene matches. CDR1 is MGHRA, CDR2 YSYEKL, per germline. The CDR3 coding sequence is TGCGCCAGCAGCCGTCCCGGGACTAGCGGGAGGGAGCAGTACTTC. Encoded protein: CASSRPGTSGREQYF.

The gene calls are TRBV18 and TRBJ1-1; no firm D call. Germline V gives CDR1 KGHSH, CDR2 LQKENI. V was pared by 3 bases and J by 1 base, with 3 bases between. CDR3 length: 12 amino acids. CDR3 DNA: TGTGCCAGCTCACCTCAGAACACTGAAGCTTTCTTT. Its translation is CASSPQNTEAFF.

This chain's CDR3 is CASRGTSGTSYNEQFF. CDR3 in DNA: TGTGCCAGCAGGGGGACTAGCGGGACCTCCTACAATGAGCAGTTCTTC. The V gene is TRBV5-4, the J gene TRBJ2-1, with 13 bases aligning to TRBD2. Trimming removed 5 bases from V and 0 bases from J; junction bases left unmatched: 2. Per the germline V gene, CDR1 is SGHNT and CDR2 is YYREEE (reference sequence). This CDR3 is 16 amino acids long.

This clone has more than one count but fewer than ten. The rearrangement links TRBV6-5 to TRBJ2-5; D may be TRBD1 (5 bases). There are 14 residues in the CDR3. Germline CDR1 and CDR2: MNHEY and SVGAGI. Deletions cut 0 bases from V and 2 bases from J, with 7 bases between. CDR3: CASSYSRTQETQYF. DNA for the CDR3: TGTGCCAGCAGTTACTCGCGGACACAAGAGACCCAGTACTTC.

In this sample, this clone turned up a few times. This rearrangement joins TRBV19 to TRBJ1-1; 8 bases map to TRBD1. The CDR3 contains 17 residues. Germline V lookup: CDR1 LNHDA, CDR2 SQIVND (reference sequence). V lost 5 bases to trimming and J lost 6 bases; unmatched junction nucleotides: 17. The CDR3 DNA sequence: TGTGCCAGTAGTTACCTCCAACTTCCGGACAGGGCACCTGAAGCTTTCTTT. The encoded protein is CASSYLQLPDRAPEAFF. The full variable domain, rest sourced from reference TRBV19 and TRBJ1-1, is DGGITQSPKYLFRKEGQNVTLSCEQNLNHDAMYWYRQDPGQGLRLIYYSQIVNDFQKGDIAEGYSVSREKKESFPLTVTSAQKNPTAFYLCASSYLQLPDRAPEAFFGQGTRLTVV.

The V and J genes are TRBV30 and TRBJ1-5; D is undetermined. Trimming shortened V by 5 bases and J by 2 bases, and 7 bases separated the two germline ends. Germline V gives CDR1 GTSNPN, CDR2 SVGIG (reference sequence). The length of the CDR3 is 12 residues. CDR3 DNA sequence: TGTGCCTGGGGCCATGGCAATCAGCCCCAGCATTTT. As protein: CAWGHGNQPQHF.

This clone was seen more than once but under ten times. CDR3 DNA: TGTGCCGTCTCTGAACCCGGGACACCCTTCACAGATACGCAGTATTTT. It encodes CAVSEPGTPFTDTQYF. This chain joins TRBV10-3 and TRBJ2-3; tentative D call: TRBD1 (6 bases). V lost 11 bases and J lost 2, with 23 bases in between. This CDR3 has 16 residues. Germline V gene sequence: CDR1 ENHRY, CDR2 SYGVKD.

The chain has TRBV6-6 and TRBJ1-4; TRBD1 agrees at 9 bases. The V gene end was trimmed by 6 bases and the J gene end by 0 bases; junction bases not matched to a gene: 2. Germline loops: CDR1 MNHNY, CDR2 SVGAGI (reference sequence). The CDR3 contains 15 residues. The CDR3 loop reads CASRDRGSTNEKLFF. CDR3 nucleotide sequence: TGTGCCAGCAGGGACAGGGGATCAACTAATGAAAAACTGTTTTTT.

The V call is TRBV19, the J call TRBJ1-1; D might be TRBD1 (5 bases). Trimming removed 5 bases from V and 1 base from J, with 11 bases in between. There are 14 residues in the CDR3. CDR1 and CDR2 (germline): LNHDA, SQIVND (reference sequence). CDR3 loop: CASSSGQSNTEAFF. The CDR3 region has the DNA TGTGCCAGTAGTTCCGGACAATCGAACACTGAAGCTTTCTTT.

V is TRBV4-3 and J is TRBJ1-2, with D possibly matching TRBD1 (6 bases). The CDR3 totals 18 residues. In germline, CDR1 is LGHNA, CDR2 YSLEER. V lost 4 bases and J 5 bases, leaving 26 bases between the germline ends. CDR3 bases: TGCGCCAGCAGCCTATATGGGGGGGCCCTCACCGGCGGGTATGGCTACACCTTC. Its protein product is CASSLYGGALTGGYGYTF.

The chain combines TRBV29-1 with TRBJ2-5, with D perhaps TRBD1 (6 bases). CDR3 size: 10 residues. The germline V gene has CDR1 SQVTM and CDR2 ANQGSEA. Here the CDR3 reads CSGGAETQYF. The CDR3 DNA reads as TGCAGTGGGGGCGCAGAGACCCAGTACTTC.

This sequence joins TRBV6-1 and TRBJ1-2; D uncertain. The germline V gene encodes CDR1 MNHNS and CDR2 SASEGT. V dropped 1 base and J dropped 6 bases, with 12 bases sitting between them. The CDR3 is 14 residues long. CDR3 residues: CASSEGGGDHGYTF. Written as DNA, the CDR3 is TGTGCCAGCAGTGAAGGGGGAGGTGACCATGGCTACACCTTC.

V and J are TRBV4-1 and TRBJ2-1; no reliable D call. V lost 6 bases, J lost 0 bases, and 12 bases lay in between. Per the germline V gene, CDR1 is MGHRA and CDR2 is YSYEKL. The CDR3 has 15 amino acids. The CDR3 DNA reads TGCGCCAGCAGACAGACCGGCTCCTCCTACAATGAGCAGTTCTTC. This codes for CASRQTGSSYNEQFF.

This clone was counted a few times. The chain uses TRBV7-9 and TRBJ1-2; TRBD1 is a possible D gene (6 bases). CDR1 and CDR2 (germline): SEHNR, FQNEAQ (reference sequence). The V end lost 5 bases, the J end lost 4 bases, and 14 bases lay between the germline ends. This CDR3 is 14 amino acids long. The CDR3 bases are TGTGCCAGCAGCGTACAGGGAGGGAGCTATGGCTACACCTTC. Protein sequence: CASSVQGGSYGYTF.

V gene TRBV27 combines with J gene TRBJ1-2; D remains unclear. V lost 6 bases, J lost 3 bases, and 14 bases lay in between. In germline, CDR1 is MNHEY, CDR2 SMNVEV (reference sequence). The CDR3 consists of 14 residues. The CDR3 bases are TGTGCCAGCAGCAATGGGCGGGGTGACTATGGCTACACCTTC. Translation: CASSNGRGDYGYTF.

This sequence joins TRBV11-2 and TRBJ1-5; D is unclear. Germline loops: CDR1 SGHAT, CDR2 FQNNGV. CDR3 length: 15 residues. The V gene lost 1 base and the J gene lost 0 bases, with 7 bases spanning the gap. CDR3: CASSLVIDSNQPQHF. The DNA for the CDR3 is TGTGCCAGCAGCTTAGTTATAGATAGCAATCAGCCCCAGCATTTT. Full variable domain (rest looked up from reference TRBV11-2 and TRBJ1-5): EAGVAQSPRYKIIEKRQSVAFWCNPISGHATLYWYQQILGQGPKLLIQFQNNGVVDDSQLPKDRFSAERLKGVDSTLKIQPAKLEDSAVYLCASSLVIDSNQPQHFGDGTRLSIL.

This clone was seen more than once but under ten times. The genes are TRBV28 and TRBJ2-3; 7 bases agree with TRBD1. Per the germline V gene, CDR1 is MDHEN and CDR2 is SYDVKM. The CDR3 length is 13 residues. Trimming cost V 10 bases and J 4 bases; bases outside gene matches: 8. The CDR3 DNA sequence: TGTGCCACCGAGGGCCAGGGGGCAGATACGCAGTATTTT. Protein sequence: CATEGQGADTQYF.

The V call is TRBV29-1, the J call TRBJ1-1, with D uncertain. CDR1 is SQVTM, CDR2 ANQGSEA, per germline. This CDR3 comprises 12 residues. V dropped 6 bases and J dropped 0 bases, with 8 bases sitting between them. CDR3 in DNA: TGCAGCGTAAGCGGGATGAACACTGAAGCTTTCTTT. Its protein product is CSVSGMNTEAFF.

Details on this clone: Other DNA sequences in this specimen translate into the identical CDR3. The rearrangement uses TRBV18 and TRBJ2-5; TRBD2 might be the D (6 bases). The germline gives CDR1 KGHSH, CDR2 LQKENI. With 3 bases removed from V and 3 bases from J, the gap between germline ends came to 8 bases. The CDR3 contains 13 residues. CDR3 protein: CASSPSGEETQYF. The CDR3 DNA is TGTGCCAGCTCACCTTCGGGGGAAGAGACCCAGTACTTC.

This clone was seen more than once but under ten times. J is TRBJ2-6 and V is TRBV5-1; possibly TRBD1 for D (6 bases). The CDR3 loop spans 16 amino acids. V lost 2 bases and J 0 bases, leaving 9 bases between the germline ends. CDR1 is SGHRS and CDR2 is YFSETQ in the germline V gene. CDR3 in amino acids: CASSLPDSSGANVLTF. The CDR3 DNA follows: TGCGCCAGCAGCTTACCGGACAGCTCTGGGGCCAACGTCCTGACTTTC.

This chain joins TRBV5-6 and TRBJ2-7; maybe TRBD1 (5 bases). With 2 bases removed from V and 1 base from J, the gap between germline ends came to 16 bases. Germline-derived CDR1 and CDR2 are SGHDT and YYEEEE. This CDR3 comprises 16 residues. The CDR3, as DNA: TGTGCCAGCAGCTTCCCAGGGTCAATGGGGTCCTACGAGCAGTACTTC. Encoded protein: CASSFPGSMGSYEQYF.

This sequence joins TRBV7-2 and TRBJ2-7, with TRBD1 matching 8 bases. Germline V gene data show CDR1 as SGHTA and CDR2 as FQGNSA. The CDR3 is made up of 17 amino acids. Germline trimming cut 5 bases from V and 1 base from J; bases unmatched to any gene: 13. The DNA for the CDR3 is TGTGCCAGCAGCCGTGACCCGCGGACAGGGAAGTCCTACGAGCAGTACTTC. Protein: CASSRDPRTGKSYEQYF.

This clone has just a few counts. This chain joins TRBV7-9 and TRBJ2-5, with TRBD2 matching 11 bases. This CDR3 is 18 amino acids long. The trim removed 6 bases at V and 1 base at J, leaving 13 bases unmatched. Germline V lookup: CDR1 SEHNR, CDR2 FQNEAQ (reference sequence). In nucleotides, the CDR3 is TGTGCCAGCAGTCGGAAAGTACTAGCGGGAGTTATCCAAGAGACCCAGTACTTC. Residues: CASSRKVLAGVIQETQYF.

This clone appeared many times. The chain recombines TRBV29-1 with TRBJ2-7; 7 positions agree with TRBD1. J was trimmed by 4 bases and V by 4 bases; bases with no gene match: 4. CDR1 is SQVTM, CDR2 ANQGSEA, per germline. This CDR3 is 12 amino acids long. The CDR3 loop reads CSVGSRGYEQYF. Here the CDR3 DNA reads TGCAGCGTTGGATCCAGGGGGTACGAGCAGTACTTC.

Only a few counts were recorded for this clone. The chain uses TRBV29-1 and TRBJ2-2; D perhaps matches TRBD2 (5 bases). CDR1 is SQVTM and CDR2 is ANQGSEA in the germline V gene. Trimming pared 1 base from V and 1 base from J, leaving 10 bases between. The CDR3 has 15 residues. DNA of the CDR3: TGCAGCGTTGAAGGGGAACGGGGGAACACCGGGGAGCTGTTTTTT. Its translation is CSVEGERGNTGELFF.

The rearrangement links TRBV27 to TRBJ2-5; 9 positions agree with TRBD2. The CDR3 contains 15 residues. V dropped 5 bases and J dropped 5; count of bases not matched to a gene: 9. Germline lookup yields CDR1 MNHEY and CDR2 SMNVEV (reference sequence). CDR3 bases: TGTGCCAGCAGTCACACCATAGCGGGAGTTGAGACCCAGTACTTC. It yields the protein CASSHTIAGVETQYF.